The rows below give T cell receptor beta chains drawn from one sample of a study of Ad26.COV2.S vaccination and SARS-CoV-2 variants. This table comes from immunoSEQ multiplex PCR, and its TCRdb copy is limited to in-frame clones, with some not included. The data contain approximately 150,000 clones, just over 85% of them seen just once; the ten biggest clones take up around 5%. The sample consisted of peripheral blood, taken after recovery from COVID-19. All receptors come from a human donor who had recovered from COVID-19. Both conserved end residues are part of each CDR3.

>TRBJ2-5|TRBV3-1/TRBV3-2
CASSRAWTREQETQYF
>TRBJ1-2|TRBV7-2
CASSLTEDGYTF
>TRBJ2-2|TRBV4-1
CASSRLGVGELFF
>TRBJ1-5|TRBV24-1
CATSDGKPGGQPQHF
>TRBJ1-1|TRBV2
CASSWDRANTEAFF
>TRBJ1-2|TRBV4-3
CASSQAGGSKGGYTF
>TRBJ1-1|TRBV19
CASSTQQGRTEAFF
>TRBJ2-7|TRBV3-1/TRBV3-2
CASSQDHDSYEQYF
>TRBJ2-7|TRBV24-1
CATSSGDSLHYEQYF
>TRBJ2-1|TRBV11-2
CASRPTSGGGNEQFF
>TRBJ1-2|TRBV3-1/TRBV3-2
CASSQESSFKGRGGYTF
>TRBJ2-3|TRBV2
CASSGGVADTQYF
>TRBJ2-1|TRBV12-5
CASGLGIAAEQFF
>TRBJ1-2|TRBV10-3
CAISESVKDRGYPMAYGYTF
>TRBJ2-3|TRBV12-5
CASGLVRAAADTQYF
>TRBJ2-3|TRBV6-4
CASSDGTSGGADTQYF
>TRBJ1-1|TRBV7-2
CASSLSPQSRGSEAFF
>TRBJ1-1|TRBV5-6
CASSSGQREAFF
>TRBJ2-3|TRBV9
CASSVGYTDTQYF
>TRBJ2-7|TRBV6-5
CASSWGPDSYEQYF
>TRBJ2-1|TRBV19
CASRVEYRTNEQFF
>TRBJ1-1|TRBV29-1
CSVVSGADAFF
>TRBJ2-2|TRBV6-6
CASSYPETGAGELFF
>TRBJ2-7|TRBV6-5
CASSYGQSPYEQYF
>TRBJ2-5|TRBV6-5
CASRPSGGTGETQYF
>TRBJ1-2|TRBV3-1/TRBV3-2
CASSPTGGVYGYTF
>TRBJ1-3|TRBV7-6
CASSSPGQDSGNTIYF
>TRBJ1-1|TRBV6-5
CASKTQPNTEAFF
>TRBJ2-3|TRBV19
CASSTAGGRTDTQYF
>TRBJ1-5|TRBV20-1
CSASEANQPQHF
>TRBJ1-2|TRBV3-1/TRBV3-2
CASSQFEGSYTF